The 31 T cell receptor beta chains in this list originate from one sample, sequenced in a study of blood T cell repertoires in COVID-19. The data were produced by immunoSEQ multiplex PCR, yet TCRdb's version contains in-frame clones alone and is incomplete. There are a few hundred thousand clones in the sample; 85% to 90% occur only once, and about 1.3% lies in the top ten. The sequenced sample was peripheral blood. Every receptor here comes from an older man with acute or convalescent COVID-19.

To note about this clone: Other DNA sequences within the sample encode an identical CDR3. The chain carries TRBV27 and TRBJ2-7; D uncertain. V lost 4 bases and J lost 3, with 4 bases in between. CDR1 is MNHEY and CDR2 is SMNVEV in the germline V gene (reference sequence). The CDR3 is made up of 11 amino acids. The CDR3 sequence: CASSSHYEQYF. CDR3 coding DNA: TGTGCCAGCAGTTCACACTACGAGCAGTACTTC.

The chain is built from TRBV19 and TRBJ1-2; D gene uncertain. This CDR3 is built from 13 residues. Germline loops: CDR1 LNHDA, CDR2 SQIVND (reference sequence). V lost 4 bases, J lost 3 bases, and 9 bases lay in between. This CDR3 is CASSKQLDYGYTF. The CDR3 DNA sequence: TGTGCCAGTAGTAAACAGCTTGACTATGGCTACACCTTC. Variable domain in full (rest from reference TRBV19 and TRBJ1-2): DGGITQSPKYLFRKEGQNVTLSCEQNLNHDAMYWYRQDPGQGLRLIYYSQIVNDFQKGDIAEGYSVSREKKESFPLTVTSAQKNPTAFYLCASSKQLDYGYTFGSGTRLTVV.

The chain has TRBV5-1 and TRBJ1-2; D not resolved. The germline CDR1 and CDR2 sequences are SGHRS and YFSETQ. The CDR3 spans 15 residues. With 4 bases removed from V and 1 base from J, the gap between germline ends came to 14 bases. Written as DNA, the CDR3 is TGCGCCAGCAGCCGCGGGGATGGCCATAACTATGGCTACACCTTC. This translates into CASSRGDGHNYGYTF.

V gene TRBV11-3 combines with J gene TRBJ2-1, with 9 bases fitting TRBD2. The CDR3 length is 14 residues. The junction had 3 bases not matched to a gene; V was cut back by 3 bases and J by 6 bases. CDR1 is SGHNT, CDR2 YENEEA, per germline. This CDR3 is CASSFSGGLNEQFF. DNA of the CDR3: TGTGCCAGCAGCTTTAGCGGGGGCCTCAATGAGCAGTTCTTC.

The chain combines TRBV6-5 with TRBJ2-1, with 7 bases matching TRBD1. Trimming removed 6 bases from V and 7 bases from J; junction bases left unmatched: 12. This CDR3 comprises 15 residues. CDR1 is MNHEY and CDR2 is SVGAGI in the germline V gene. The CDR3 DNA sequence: TGTGCCAGCAGCCCCGGGACAGCACATGCGAATGAGCAGTTCTTC. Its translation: CASSPGTAHANEQFF.

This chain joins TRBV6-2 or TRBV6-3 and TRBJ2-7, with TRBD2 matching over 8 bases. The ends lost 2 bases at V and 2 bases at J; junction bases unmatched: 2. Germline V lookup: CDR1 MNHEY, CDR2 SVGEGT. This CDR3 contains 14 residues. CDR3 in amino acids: CASSYREGAYEQYF. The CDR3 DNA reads TGTGCCAGCAGTTACCGGGAGGGAGCCTACGAGCAGTACTTC.

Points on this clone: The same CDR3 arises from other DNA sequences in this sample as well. CDR3 residues: CASSQDRRSGNTIYF. CDR3 DNA: TGCGCCAGCAGCCAAGACAGGCGCTCTGGAAACACCATATATTTT. The V call is TRBV4-1, the J call TRBJ1-3, with D uncertain. The germline V and J ends were trimmed by 0 bases and 0 bases, with 6 bases remaining between them. The CDR3 length is 15 residues. Germline CDR1 is MGHRA and CDR2 is YSYEKL.

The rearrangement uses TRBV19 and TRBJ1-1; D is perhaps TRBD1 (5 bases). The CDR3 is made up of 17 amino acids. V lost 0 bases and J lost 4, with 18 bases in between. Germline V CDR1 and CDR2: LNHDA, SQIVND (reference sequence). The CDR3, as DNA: TGTGCCAGTAGTATAGATCGACAAAGGGACTTTGCCACTGAAGCTTTCTTT. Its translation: CASSIDRQRDFATEAFF.

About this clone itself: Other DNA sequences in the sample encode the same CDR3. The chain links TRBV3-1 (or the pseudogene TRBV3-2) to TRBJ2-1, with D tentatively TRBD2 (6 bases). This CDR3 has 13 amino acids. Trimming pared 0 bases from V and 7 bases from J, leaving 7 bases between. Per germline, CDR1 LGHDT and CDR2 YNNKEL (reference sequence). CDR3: CASSQDRGNEQFF. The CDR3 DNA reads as TGTGCCAGCAGCCAAGATCGGGGGAATGAGCAGTTCTTC.

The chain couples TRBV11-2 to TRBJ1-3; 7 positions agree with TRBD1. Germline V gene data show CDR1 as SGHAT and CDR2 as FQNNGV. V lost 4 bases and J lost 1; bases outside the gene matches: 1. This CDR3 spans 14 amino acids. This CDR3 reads CASSSGGSGNTIYF. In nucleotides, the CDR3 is TGTGCCAGCAGCTCAGGGGGGTCTGGAAACACCATATATTTT.

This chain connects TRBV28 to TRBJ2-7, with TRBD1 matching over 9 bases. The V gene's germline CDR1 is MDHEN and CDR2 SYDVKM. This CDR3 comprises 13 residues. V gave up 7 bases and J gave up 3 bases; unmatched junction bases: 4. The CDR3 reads CASTPGQGYEQYF. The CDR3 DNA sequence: TGTGCCAGCACCCCGGGACAGGGCTACGAGCAGTACTTC.

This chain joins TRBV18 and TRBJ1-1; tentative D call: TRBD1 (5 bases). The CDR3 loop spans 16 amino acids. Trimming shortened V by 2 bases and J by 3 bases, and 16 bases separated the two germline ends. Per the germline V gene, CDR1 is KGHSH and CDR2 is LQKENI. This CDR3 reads CASSPERWGGDTEAFF. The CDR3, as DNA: TGTGCCAGCTCACCAGAGAGATGGGGGGGAGACACTGAAGCTTTCTTT.

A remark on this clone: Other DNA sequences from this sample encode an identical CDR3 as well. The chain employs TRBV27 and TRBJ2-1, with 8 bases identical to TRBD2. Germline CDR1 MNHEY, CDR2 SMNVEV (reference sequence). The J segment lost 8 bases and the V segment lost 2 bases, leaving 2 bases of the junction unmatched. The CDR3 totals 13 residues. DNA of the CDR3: TGTGCCAGCAGTTTACGGGAGGGCGATGAGCAGTTCTTC. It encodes CASSLREGDEQFF.

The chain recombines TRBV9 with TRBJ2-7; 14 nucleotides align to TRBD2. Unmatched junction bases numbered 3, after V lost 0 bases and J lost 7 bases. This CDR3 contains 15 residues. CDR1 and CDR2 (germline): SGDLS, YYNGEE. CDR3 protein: CASSVGTSGRSEQYF. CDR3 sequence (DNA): TGTGCCAGCAGCGTAGGGACTAGCGGGAGGAGTGAGCAGTACTTC.

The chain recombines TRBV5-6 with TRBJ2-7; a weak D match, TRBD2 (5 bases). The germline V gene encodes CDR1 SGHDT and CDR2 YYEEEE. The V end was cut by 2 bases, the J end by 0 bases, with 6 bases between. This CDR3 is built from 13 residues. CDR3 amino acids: CASSFGLSYEQYF. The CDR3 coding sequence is TGTGCCAGCAGCTTCGGACTCTCCTACGAGCAGTACTTC.

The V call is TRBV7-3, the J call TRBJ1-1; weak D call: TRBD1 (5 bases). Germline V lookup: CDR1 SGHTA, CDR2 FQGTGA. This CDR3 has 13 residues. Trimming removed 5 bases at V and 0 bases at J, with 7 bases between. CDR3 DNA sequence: TGTGCCAGCAGCCAAGGGGTGAACACTGAAGCTTTCTTT. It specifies CASSQGVNTEAFF. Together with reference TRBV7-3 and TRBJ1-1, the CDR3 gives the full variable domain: GAGVSQTPSNKVTEKGKYVELRCDPISGHTALYWYRQSLGQGPEFLIYFQGTGAADDSGLPNDRFFAVRPEGSVSTLKIQRTERGDSAVYLCASSQGVNTEAFFGQGTRLTVV.

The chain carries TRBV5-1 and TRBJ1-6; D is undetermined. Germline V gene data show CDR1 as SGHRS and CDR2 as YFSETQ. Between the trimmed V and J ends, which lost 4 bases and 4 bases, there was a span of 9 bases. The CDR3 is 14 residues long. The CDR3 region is CASSGDFYNSPLHF. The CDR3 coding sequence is TGCGCCAGCAGCGGAGACTTTTATAATTCACCCCTCCACTTT.

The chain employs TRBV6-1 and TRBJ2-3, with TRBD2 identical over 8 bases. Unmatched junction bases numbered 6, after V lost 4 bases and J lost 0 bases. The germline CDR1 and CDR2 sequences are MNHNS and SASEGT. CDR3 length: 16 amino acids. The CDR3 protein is CASSARGGLSTDTQYF. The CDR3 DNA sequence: TGTGCCAGCAGTGCCCGGGGGGGCCTTAGCACAGATACGCAGTATTTT.

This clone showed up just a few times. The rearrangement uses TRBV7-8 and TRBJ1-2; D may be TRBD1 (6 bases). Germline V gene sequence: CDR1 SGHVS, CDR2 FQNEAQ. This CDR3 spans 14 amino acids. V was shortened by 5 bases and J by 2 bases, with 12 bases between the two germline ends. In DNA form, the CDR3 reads TGTGCCAGCAGCCTCCTTCAGGGGAACTATGGCTACACCTTC. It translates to CASSLLQGNYGYTF.

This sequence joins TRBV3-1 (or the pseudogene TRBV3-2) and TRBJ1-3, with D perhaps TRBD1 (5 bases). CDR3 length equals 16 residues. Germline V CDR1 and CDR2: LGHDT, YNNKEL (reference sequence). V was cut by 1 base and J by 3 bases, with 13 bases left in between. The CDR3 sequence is CASSQGAGDLGNTIYF. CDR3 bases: TGTGCCAGCAGCCAAGGAGCGGGGGATCTTGGAAACACCATATATTTT.

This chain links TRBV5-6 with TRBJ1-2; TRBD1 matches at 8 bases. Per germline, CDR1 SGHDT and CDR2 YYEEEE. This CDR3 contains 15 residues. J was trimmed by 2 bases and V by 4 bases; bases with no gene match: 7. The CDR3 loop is CASSGRGRGNYGYTF. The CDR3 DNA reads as TGTGCCAGCAGCGGCAGGGGGCGAGGGAACTATGGCTACACCTTC. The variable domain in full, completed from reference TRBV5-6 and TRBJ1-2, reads DAGVTQSPTHLIKTRGQQVTLRCSPKSGHDTVSWYQQALGQGPQFIFQYYEEEERQRGNFPDRFSGHQFPNYSSELNVNALLLGDSALYLCASSGRGRGNYGYTFGSGTRLTVV.

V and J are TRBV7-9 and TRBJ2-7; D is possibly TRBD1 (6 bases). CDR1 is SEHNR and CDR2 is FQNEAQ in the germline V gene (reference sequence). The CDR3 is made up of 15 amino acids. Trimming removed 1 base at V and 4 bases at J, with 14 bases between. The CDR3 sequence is CASSLEAGDTYEQYF. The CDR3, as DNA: TGTGCCAGCAGCTTAGAGGCAGGGGATACTTACGAGCAGTACTTC.

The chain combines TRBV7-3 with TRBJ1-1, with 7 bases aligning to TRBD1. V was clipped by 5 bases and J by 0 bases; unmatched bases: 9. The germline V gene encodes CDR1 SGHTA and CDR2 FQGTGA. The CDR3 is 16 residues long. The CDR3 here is CASSPRTGAMNTEAFF. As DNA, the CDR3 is TGTGCCAGCAGCCCGAGGACAGGCGCCATGAACACTGAAGCTTTCTTT.

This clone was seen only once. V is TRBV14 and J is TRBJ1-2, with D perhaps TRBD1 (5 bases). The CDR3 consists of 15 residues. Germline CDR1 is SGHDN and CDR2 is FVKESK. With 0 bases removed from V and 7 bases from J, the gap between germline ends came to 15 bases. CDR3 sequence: CASSQDLWGPGGYTF. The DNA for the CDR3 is TGTGCCAGCAGCCAAGATCTTTGGGGCCCAGGTGGCTACACCTTC.

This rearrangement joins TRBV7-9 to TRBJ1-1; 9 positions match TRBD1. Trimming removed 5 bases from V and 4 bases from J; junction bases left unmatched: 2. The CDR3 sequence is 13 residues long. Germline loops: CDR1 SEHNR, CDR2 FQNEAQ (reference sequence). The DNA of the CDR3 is TGTGCCAGCAGCCACAGGGGGCCCACTGAAGCTTTCTTT. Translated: CASSHRGPTEAFF.

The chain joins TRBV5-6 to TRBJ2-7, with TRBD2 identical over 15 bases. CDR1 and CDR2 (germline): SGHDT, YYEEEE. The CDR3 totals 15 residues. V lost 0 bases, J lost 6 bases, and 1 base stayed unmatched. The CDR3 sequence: CASSLGTSGGAEQYF. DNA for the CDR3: TGTGCCAGCAGCTTGGGGACTAGCGGGGGGGCCGAGCAGTACTTC.

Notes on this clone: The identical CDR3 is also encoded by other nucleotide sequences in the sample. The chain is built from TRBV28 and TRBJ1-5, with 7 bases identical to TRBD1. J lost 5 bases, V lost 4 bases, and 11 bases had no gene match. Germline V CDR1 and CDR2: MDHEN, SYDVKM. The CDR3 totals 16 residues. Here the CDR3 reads CASSSPTEGAYQPQHF. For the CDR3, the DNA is TGTGCCAGCAGTTCACCGACAGAGGGGGCCTATCAGCCCCAGCATTTT.

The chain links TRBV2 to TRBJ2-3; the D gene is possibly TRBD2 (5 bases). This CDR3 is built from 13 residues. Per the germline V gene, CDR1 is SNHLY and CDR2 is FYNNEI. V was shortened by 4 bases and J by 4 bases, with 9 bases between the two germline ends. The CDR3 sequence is CASSVEGPDTQYF. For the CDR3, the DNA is TGTGCCAGCAGTGTCGAGGGCCCAGATACGCAGTATTTT.

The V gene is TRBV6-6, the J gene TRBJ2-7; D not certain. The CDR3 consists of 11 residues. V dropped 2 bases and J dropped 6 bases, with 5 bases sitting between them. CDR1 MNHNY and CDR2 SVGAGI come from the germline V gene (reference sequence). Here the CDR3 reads CASSYMAEQYF. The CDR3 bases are TGTGCCAGCAGTTACATGGCCGAGCAGTACTTC.

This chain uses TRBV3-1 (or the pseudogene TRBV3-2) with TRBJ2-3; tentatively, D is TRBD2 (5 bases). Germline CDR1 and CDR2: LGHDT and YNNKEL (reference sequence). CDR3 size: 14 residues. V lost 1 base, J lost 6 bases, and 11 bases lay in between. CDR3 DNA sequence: TGTGCCAGCAGCCAAGTCCGGGGTCGGGATACGCAGTATTTT. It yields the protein CASSQVRGRDTQYF.

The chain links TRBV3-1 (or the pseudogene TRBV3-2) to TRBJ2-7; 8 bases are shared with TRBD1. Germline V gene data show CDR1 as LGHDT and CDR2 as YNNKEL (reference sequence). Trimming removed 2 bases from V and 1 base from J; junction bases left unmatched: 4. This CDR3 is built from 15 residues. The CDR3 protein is CASSQSDRGSYEQYF. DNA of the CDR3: TGTGCCAGCAGCCAATCTGACAGGGGTTCCTACGAGCAGTACTTC.